This TCR beta chain comes out of a study of blood T cell repertoires in COVID-19. Study as a whole: The study drew acute and convalescent COVID-19 samples from the United States, Italy and Spain. Sample material is recorded as cDNA or gDNA derived from T cells, B-cell-depleted T cells, or PBMCs.

This clone was seen a handful of times. Germline CDR1 and CDR2: MNHNS and SASEGT. V was clipped by 3 bases and J by 0 bases, with 12 bases between them. This CDR3 region has 16 residues. In the source study's methods: Reference gene primers were amplified, and this amplification served to estimate nucleated cell counts. Generated by immunoSEQ multiplex PCR, the TCRdb table keeps only in-frame clones and is missing some. V and J calls and clone size follow that table, whereas D and trimming were derived from the DNA. The sample records a few hundred thousand clones, about three quarters being singletons.

The sequenced sample consisted of peripheral blood. This TCR came from a woman aged 65 to 85 with acute or convalescent COVID-19. The chain carries TRBV6-1 and TRBJ1-3; D is unresolved. The DNA for the CDR3 is TGTGCCAGCAGTGATGGAGGGTTTAACTCTGGAAACACCATATATTTT. Its protein is CASSDGGFNSGNTIYF.